This TCR beta chain emerged from a study of blood T cell repertoires in COVID-19. This table comes from immunoSEQ multiplex PCR, and its TCRdb copy is limited to in-frame clones, with some not included. This sample yields a few hundred thousand clones, of which about 89% are seen a single time; roughly 0.8% belongs to the top ten. The receptor comes from a man aged 30-40 years with acute or convalescent COVID-19. Input material: peripheral blood.

CDR3 region: CASSLPRGRSADTQYF. The CDR3 bases are TGTGCCAGCTCACTCCCGCGTGGGAGGAGTGCAGATACGCAGTATTTT. The chain links TRBV18 to TRBJ2-3; possibly TRBD2 for D (6 bases). Germline V gene sequence: CDR1 KGHSH, CDR2 LQKENI. V was pared by 4 bases and J by 4 bases, with 18 bases between. The CDR3 runs to 16 residues.